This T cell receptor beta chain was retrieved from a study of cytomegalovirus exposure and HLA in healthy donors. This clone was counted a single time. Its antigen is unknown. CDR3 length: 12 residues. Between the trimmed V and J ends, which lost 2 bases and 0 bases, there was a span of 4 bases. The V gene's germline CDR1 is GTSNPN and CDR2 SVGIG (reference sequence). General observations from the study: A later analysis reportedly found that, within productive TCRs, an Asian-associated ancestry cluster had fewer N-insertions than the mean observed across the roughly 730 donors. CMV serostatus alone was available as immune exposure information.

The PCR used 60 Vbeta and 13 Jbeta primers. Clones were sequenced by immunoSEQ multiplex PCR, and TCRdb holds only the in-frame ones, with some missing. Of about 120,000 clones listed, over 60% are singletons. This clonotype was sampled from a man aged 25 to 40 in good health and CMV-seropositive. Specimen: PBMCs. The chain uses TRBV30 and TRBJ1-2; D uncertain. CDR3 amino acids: CAWSPSNYGYTF. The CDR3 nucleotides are TGTGCCTGGAGTCCCTCTAACTATGGCTACACCTTC. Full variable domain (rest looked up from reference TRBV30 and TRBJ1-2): SQTIHQWPATLVQPVGSPLSLECTVEGTSNPNLYWYRQAAGRGLQLLFYSVGIGQISSEVPQNLSASRPQDRQFILSSKKLLLSDSGFYLCAWSPSNYGYTFGSGTRLTVV.